This T cell receptor beta chain was identified in a study of T-cell reconstitution after alpha-beta-depleted transplantation in children. The CDR3 is 13 residues long. V lost 2 bases to trimming and J lost 0 bases, with 2 bases between them. A library of TCRbeta sequences, prepared with unique molecular identifiers, was generated. TCRdb re-called the PCR reads with MiXCR, one entry per CDR3 protein. In the table there are 200,000 to 250,000 distinct CDR3 sequences, roughly a tenth of which are singletons. The sample holds many counts of this clonotype. This receptor was identified in a child younger than two with acute myeloid leukemia, due to receive a stem cell transplant. The gene calls are TRBV12-3 or TRBV12-4 and TRBJ1-5; no reliable D call. The sequenced sample was PBMCs, obtained before TCRalphabeta/CD19-depleted stem cell transplant. CDR3 loop: CASSLTSNQPQHF. CDR3 sequence (DNA): TGTGCCAGCAGTTTAACTAGCAATCAGCCCCAGCATTTT.